This entry lists 4 T cell receptor beta chains sequenced from one sample in a study of Ad26.COV2.S vaccination and SARS-CoV-2 variants. Noted treatment: over 15 received Ad26.COV2.S at low or high dose, single or two shots; roughly 5 received placebo; per-sample allocation not given. Specimens were obtained on day 63 following the first vaccine or placebo injection. Method: immunoSEQ multiplex PCR; TCRdb's copy keeps in-frame clones and lacks some. The sample includes hundreds of thousands of clones, 89% of them seen just once. The source was peripheral blood, collected in a trial of Ad26.COV2.S vaccine versus placebo. The receptor source for this set is a person between 18 and 59 years old who received the Ad26.COV2.S COVID-19 vaccine or a placebo.

The chain employs TRBV5-4 and TRBJ1-2; no reliable D call. The CDR3 totals 13 residues. Germline values: CDR1 SGHNT, CDR2 YYREEE (reference sequence). Between the trimmed V and J ends, which lost 4 bases and 7 bases, there was a span of 14 bases. CDR3 sequence: CASSPDRYSGYTF. The DNA for the CDR3 is TGTGCCAGCAGCCCGGACCGGTACTCTGGCTACACCTTC.

The chain couples TRBV24-1 to TRBJ2-7; D remains ambiguous. The germline V gene encodes CDR1 KGHDR and CDR2 SFDVKD. The V gene lost 5 bases and the J gene lost 0 bases, with 7 bases spanning the gap. The CDR3 length is 13 residues. CDR3 DNA sequence: TGTGCCACCAGTGTAGGCAGCTCCTACGAGCAGTACTTC. Translated: CATSVGSSYEQYF.

The chain couples TRBV4-1 to TRBJ2-1; TRBD1 matches at 8 bases. Per the germline V gene, CDR1 is MGHRA and CDR2 is YSYEKL. The CDR3 consists of 17 residues. The junction had 16 bases not matched to a gene; V was cut back by 3 bases and J by 9 bases. The CDR3 DNA follows: TGCGCCAGCAGCCAGCGCCTTTGGACAGGGAACGTGGCTGAGCAGTTCTTC. It yields the protein CASSQRLWTGNVAEQFF.

The chain uses TRBV3-1 (or the pseudogene TRBV3-2) and TRBJ1-4, with 9 bases that match TRBD1. The trim removed 4 bases at V and 8 bases at J, leaving 5 bases unmatched. Germline V gene lookup returns CDR1 LGHDT and CDR2 YNNKEL (reference sequence). The CDR3 has 14 amino acids. CDR3 coding DNA: TGTGCCAGCAGCCGCCGACAGGGGGACGAAAAACTGTTTTTT. Translating it yields CASSRRQGDEKLFF.